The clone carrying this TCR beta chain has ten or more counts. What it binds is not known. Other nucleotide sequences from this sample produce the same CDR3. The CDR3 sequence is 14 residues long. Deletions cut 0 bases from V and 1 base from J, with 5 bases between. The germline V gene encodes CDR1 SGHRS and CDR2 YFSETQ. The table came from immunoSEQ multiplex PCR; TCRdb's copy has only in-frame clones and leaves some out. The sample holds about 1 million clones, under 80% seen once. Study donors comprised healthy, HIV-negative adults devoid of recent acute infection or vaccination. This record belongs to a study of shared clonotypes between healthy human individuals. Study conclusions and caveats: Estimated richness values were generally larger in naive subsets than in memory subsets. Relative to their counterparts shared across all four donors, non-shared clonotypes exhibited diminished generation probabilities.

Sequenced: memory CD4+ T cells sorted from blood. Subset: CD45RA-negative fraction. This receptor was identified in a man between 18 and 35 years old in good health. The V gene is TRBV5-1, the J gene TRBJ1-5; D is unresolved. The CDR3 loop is CASSLDGSNQPQHF. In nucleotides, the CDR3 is TGCGCCAGCAGCTTGGACGGCAGCAATCAGCCCCAGCATTTT. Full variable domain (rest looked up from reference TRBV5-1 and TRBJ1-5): KAGVTQTPRYLIKTRGQQVTLSCSPISGHRSVSWYQQTPGQGLQFLFEYFSETQRNKGNFPGRFSGRQFSNSRSEMNVSTLELGDSALYLCASSLDGSNQPQHFGDGTRLSIL.